This T cell receptor beta chain appears in the sequencing data of a study of blood T cell repertoires in COVID-19. Study background: Samples taken during acute and convalescent COVID-19 were collected in the United States, Italy and Spain. From T cells, B-cell-depleted T cells, or PBMCs came the material, which was cDNA or gDNA.

CDR1 and CDR2 (germline): SGHTA, FQGNSA. This CDR3 region has 18 residues. V was cut by 4 bases and J by 0 bases, with 19 bases left in between. In the source study's methods: Reference gene primer amplification gave nucleated cell count estimates. Sequencing used immunoSEQ multiplex PCR; TCRdb keeps in-frame clones, though not all of them. The DNA was the basis for D and trimming; V, J and clone size are from that table. The sample carries roughly 100,000 clones, roughly 80% recorded once. The chain has TRBV7-2 and TRBJ1-3; no clear D. Sequences were obtained from peripheral blood. This TCR was recovered from a man aged 55 to 70 with active or convalescent COVID-19. CDR3 nucleotide sequence: TGTGCCAGCAGCTCCTCAAGCCTTAATTCTCTCTCTGGAAACACCATATATTTT. The encoded protein is CASSSSSLNSLSGNTIYF.